The 21 T cell receptor beta chains presented below share a single source sample, sequenced in a study of cytomegalovirus exposure and HLA in healthy donors. PCR involved 60 Vbeta and 13 Jbeta primers. Clones were read by immunoSEQ multiplex PCR, and TCRdb kept only the in-frame ones, dropping some. Of about 150,000 clones in the sample, approximately 84% are singletons; the top ten hold 4.8%. Material for sequencing was PBMCs. The source of these receptors is a girl under 18 in good health and CMV-seropositive.

This chain joins TRBV5-1 and TRBJ1-1; no firm D call. CDR1 and CDR2 from the germline V gene are SGHRS and YFSETQ. The V end was cut by 4 bases, the J end by 0 bases, with 7 bases between. The CDR3 is 13 amino acids. The CDR3 sequence is CASSRDMNTEAFF. The CDR3 DNA follows: TGCGCCAGCAGCCGTGACATGAACACTGAAGCTTTCTTT.

The chain uses TRBV5-1 and TRBJ1-6, with 7 bases identical to TRBD1. V lost 3 bases and J lost 7; bases outside the gene matches: 4. Per the germline V gene, CDR1 is SGHRS and CDR2 is YFSETQ. This CDR3 has 14 residues. In DNA, the CDR3 is TGCGCCAGCAGCTGGGACAGACACAATTCACCCCTCCACTTT. This encodes CASSWDRHNSPLHF.

CDR3: CASSFSNQRQLVYEQYF. DNA of the CDR3: TGTGCCAGCAGCTTCTCAAACCAAAGACAGCTTGTTTACGAGCAGTACTTC. V is TRBV9 and J is TRBJ2-7; D possibly corresponds to TRBD1 (5 bases). With 4 bases removed from V and 4 bases from J, the gap between germline ends came to 24 bases. CDR1 is SGDLS and CDR2 is YYNGEE in the germline V gene. The CDR3 length is 17 residues. Supplemented by reference TRBV9 and TRBJ2-7, the full variable domain reads DSGVTQTPKHLITATGQRVTLRCSPRSGDLSVYWYQQSLDQGLQFLIQYYNGEERAKGNILERFSAQQFPDLHSELNLSSLELGDSALYFCASSFSNQRQLVYEQYFGPGTRLTVT.

The genes are TRBV19 and TRBJ1-1, with D perhaps TRBD1 (5 bases). The V end was cut by 3 bases, the J end by 1 base, with 12 bases between. The CDR3 is 15 residues long. CDR1 is LNHDA, CDR2 SQIVND, per germline (reference sequence). In DNA, the CDR3 is TGTGCCAGTAGTATCTCCAATGACAGGAACACTGAAGCTTTCTTT. It yields the protein CASSISNDRNTEAFF.

The chain recombines TRBV18 with TRBJ1-3; D gene ambiguous. The V gene's germline CDR1 is KGHSH and CDR2 LQKENI. The CDR3 is made up of 14 amino acids. Trimming cost V 3 bases and J 7 bases, with 13 bases left between them. The CDR3 here is CASSPGRLPNTIYF. As DNA, the CDR3 is TGTGCCAGCTCACCGGGCCGGCTCCCGAACACCATATATTTT.

The sample holds one count of this clone. Within the sample, other DNA sequences also encode this same CDR3. The genes are TRBV30 and TRBJ1-4, with D maybe TRBD1 (6 bases). Trimming shortened V by 3 bases and J by 8 bases, and 19 bases separated the two germline ends. The CDR3 runs 15 residues. Germline CDR1 is GTSNPN and CDR2 is SVGIG (reference sequence). The CDR3 DNA is TGTGCCTGGAGCCAGCCGGGGGGGCTAGGGGAAAAACTGTTTTTT. The encoded protein is CAWSQPGGLGEKLFF. The full variable domain, completed using reference TRBV30 and TRBJ1-4, is SQTIHQWPATLVQPVGSPLSLECTVEGTSNPNLYWYRQAAGRGLQLLFYSVGIGQISSEVPQNLSASRPQDRQFILSSKKLLLSDSGFYLCAWSQPGGLGEKLFFGSGTQLSVL.

About this clone: Its ends do not fully match the called genes, so a read error is possible. This chain uses TRBV7-7 with TRBJ2-5, with D possibly being TRBD2 (5 bases). The CDR3 is 14 amino acids. From germline, CDR1 is SSHAT and CDR2 FNYEAQ (reference sequence). CDR3 sequence: CASSPRGFLETQYF. The CDR3 DNA reads TGTGCTAGCAGCCCTAGAGGGTTCTTAGAGACCCAGTACTTC.

The V call is TRBV15, the J call TRBJ2-3; D not resolved. Germline CDR1 and CDR2: LNHNV and YYDKDF (reference sequence). Trimming stripped 0 bases from V and 4 bases from J, with 8 bases between. CDR3 size: 14 residues. The CDR3 region has the DNA TGTGCCACCAGCAGAGACCGAGGCCCAGATACGCAGTATTTT. It is translated as CATSRDRGPDTQYF.

The chain recombines TRBV6-6 with TRBJ2-2; weak D call: TRBD1 (6 bases). V lost 2 bases to trimming and J lost 1 base, with 11 bases between them. The CDR3 extends over 16 amino acids. In germline, CDR1 is MNHNY, CDR2 SVGAGI (reference sequence). The CDR3 DNA follows: TGTGCCAGCAGTTACACCTTACAGGGGAACACCGGGGAGCTGTTTTTT. It specifies CASSYTLQGNTGELFF.

The chain couples TRBV10-1 to TRBJ2-5; 7 positions agree with TRBD2. This CDR3 contains 15 residues. The germline V gene has CDR1 WNHNN and CDR2 SYGVQD (reference sequence). Trimming cost V 2 bases and J 4 bases; bases outside gene matches: 7. The CDR3 loop reads CASSEGRGASETQYF. CDR3 nucleotide sequence: TGCGCCAGCAGTGAGGGGAGGGGCGCATCAGAGACCCAGTACTTC.

This clone is a singleton in its sample. The chain joins TRBV6-1 to TRBJ2-1, with D maybe TRBD2 (7 bases). CDR1 and CDR2 (germline): MNHNS, SASEGT. The germline V and J ends were trimmed by 8 bases and 9 bases, with 23 bases remaining between them. This CDR3 is 15 amino acids long. Here the CDR3 DNA reads TGTGCCAGCCAGGAGGAAGGGGGGGCGAGTGGTGAGCAGTTCTTC. It encodes CASQEEGGASGEQFF.

This clone has just one count. This chain links TRBV30 with TRBJ2-5; 10 nucleotides align to TRBD1. Matching the DNA end better, TRBJ2-7 makes the J call doubtful. The CDR3 covers 13 residues. Germline V gives CDR1 GTSNPN, CDR2 SVGIG (reference sequence). The CDR3 here is CACPGTGVYEQYF. CDR3 coding DNA: TGTGCCTGCCCCGGGACAGGGGTTTACGAGCAGTACTTC.

The V and J genes are TRBV21-1 and TRBJ2-1; the DNA was not compared with TRBD2, the D call given in the table. TRBV21-1 is an annotated pseudogene. This CDR3 is built from 17 residues. CDR3 DNA: TGTGCCAGCAGCAAAGGTAGGACTCAGAGCTCCTACAATGAGCAGTTCTTC. This sequence encodes CASSKGRTQSSYNEQFF.

V and J are TRBV15 and TRBJ2-5, with a possible D match to TRBD2 (6 bases). Germline-derived CDR1 and CDR2 are LNHNV and YYDKDF (reference sequence). The CDR3 length is 16 residues. Trimming shortened V by 5 bases and J by 11 bases, and 27 bases separated the two germline ends. CDR3 bases: TGTGCCACCAGCCTCGAAGCCGCGACTCCGCCGGGGGAGCAGTACTTC. Its translation: CATSLEAATPPGEQYF.

CDR3 loop: CASSPRPRGTNTEAFF. The CDR3 nucleotides read TGTGCCAGCAGCCCTCGGCCACGGGGGACGAACACTGAAGCTTTCTTT. The rearrangement joins TRBV5-4 to TRBJ1-1; weak D call: TRBD1 (5 bases). Germline assignment: CDR1 SGHNT and CDR2 YYREEE (reference sequence). The ends were cut back, 4 bases at V and 1 base at J, with 17 bases in the middle. The CDR3 has 16 residues.

This clone came up once. DNA of the CDR3: TGTGCCAGCAGCCAAGAACGGAGCGGGGGGGCCTTTTGGGGGGCCAACGTCCTGACTTTC. Encoded protein: CASSQERSGGAFWGANVLTF. The chain combines TRBV4-2 with TRBJ2-6; 10 bases line up with TRBD2. V dropped 0 bases and J dropped 4; count of bases not matched to a gene: 12. The CDR3 runs 20 residues. Germline V gene sequence: CDR1 LGHNA, CDR2 YNFKEQ.

DNA of the CDR3: TGTGCCAGCAGCCCTACTGCCGACGGAGACTATGGCTACACCTTC. This codes for CASSPTADGDYGYTF. The chain employs TRBV6-5 and TRBJ1-2; D not resolved. The ends were cut back, 6 bases at V and 3 bases at J, with 17 bases in the middle. This CDR3 has 15 residues. CDR1 MNHEY and CDR2 SVGAGI come from the germline V gene.

The chain combines TRBV6-5 with TRBJ1-1; D may be TRBD1 (6 bases). The germline V gene encodes CDR1 MNHEY and CDR2 SVGAGI. Trimming shortened V by 0 bases and J by 5 bases, and 13 bases separated the two germline ends. The CDR3 totals 15 residues. The CDR3 region is CASSYSTQGRTEAFF. CDR3 DNA sequence: TGTGCCAGCAGTTACTCGACGCAGGGGAGAACTGAAGCTTTCTTT.

This clone occurred a few times. The V and J genes are TRBV12-5 and TRBJ1-5; no reliable D call. Trimming left V 6 bases short and J 4 bases short, with 10 bases between. The CDR3 runs 13 residues. In germline, CDR1 is LGHNT, CDR2 FRNRAP. CDR3 protein: CASGLEDNQPQHF. CDR3 in DNA: TGTGCTAGTGGCTTAGAGGATAATCAGCCCCAGCATTTT.

The gene calls are TRBV6-5 and TRBJ1-1, with 9 bases aligning to TRBD1. The V gene's germline CDR1 is MNHEY and CDR2 SVGAGI. The CDR3 contains 16 residues. Trimming at V came to 3 bases and at J to 5 bases, leaving 10 bases not matched to a gene. The CDR3 protein is CASSYLDTGTGTEAFF. As DNA, the CDR3 is TGTGCCAGCAGTTATCTGGATACCGGGACAGGGACTGAAGCTTTCTTT.

This chain joins TRBV2 and TRBJ1-5, with TRBD1 matching 10 bases. Trimming at V came to 7 bases and at J to 4 bases, leaving 4 bases not matched to a gene. The CDR3 totals 14 residues. Germline-derived CDR1 and CDR2 are SNHLY and FYNNEI. CDR3 in amino acids: CASTDRGRNQPQHF. Here the CDR3 DNA reads TGTGCCAGCACCGACAGGGGGCGGAATCAGCCCCAGCATTTT.